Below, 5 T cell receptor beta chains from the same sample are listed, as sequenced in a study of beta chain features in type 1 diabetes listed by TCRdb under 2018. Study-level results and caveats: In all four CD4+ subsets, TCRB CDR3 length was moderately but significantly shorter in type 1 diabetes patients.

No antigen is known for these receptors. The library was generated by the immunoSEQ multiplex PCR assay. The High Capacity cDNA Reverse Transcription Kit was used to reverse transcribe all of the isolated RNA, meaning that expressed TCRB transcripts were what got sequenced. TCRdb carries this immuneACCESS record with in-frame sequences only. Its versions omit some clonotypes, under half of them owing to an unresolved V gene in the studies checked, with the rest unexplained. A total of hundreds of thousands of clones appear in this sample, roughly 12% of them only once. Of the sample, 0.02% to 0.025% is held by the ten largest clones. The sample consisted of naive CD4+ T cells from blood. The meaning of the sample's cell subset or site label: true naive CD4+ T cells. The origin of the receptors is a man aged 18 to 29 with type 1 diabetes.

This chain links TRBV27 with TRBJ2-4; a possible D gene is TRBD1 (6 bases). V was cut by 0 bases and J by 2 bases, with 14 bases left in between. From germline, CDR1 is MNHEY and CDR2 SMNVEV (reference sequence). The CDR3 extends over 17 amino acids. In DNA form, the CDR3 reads TGTGCCAGCAGTTTATCCCCACAGGGATGGTCCAAAAACATTCAGTACTTC. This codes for CASSLSPQGWSKNIQYF.

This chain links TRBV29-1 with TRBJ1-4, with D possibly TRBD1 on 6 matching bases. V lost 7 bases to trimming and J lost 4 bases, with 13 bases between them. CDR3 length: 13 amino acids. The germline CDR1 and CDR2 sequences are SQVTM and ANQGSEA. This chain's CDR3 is CSAGGRLNEKLFF. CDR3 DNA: TGCAGCGCCGGGGGCAGGCTTAATGAAAAACTGTTTTTT.

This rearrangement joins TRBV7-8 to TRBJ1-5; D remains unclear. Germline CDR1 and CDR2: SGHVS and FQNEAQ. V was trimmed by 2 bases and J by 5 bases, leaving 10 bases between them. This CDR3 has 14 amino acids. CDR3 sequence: CASSLNQAHQPQHF. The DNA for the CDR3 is TGTGCCAGCAGCTTAAATCAGGCTCATCAGCCCCAGCATTTT.

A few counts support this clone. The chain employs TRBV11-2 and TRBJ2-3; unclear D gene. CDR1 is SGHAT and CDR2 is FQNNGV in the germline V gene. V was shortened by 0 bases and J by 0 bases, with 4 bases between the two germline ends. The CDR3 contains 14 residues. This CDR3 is CASSLDPSTDTQYF. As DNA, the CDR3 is TGTGCCAGCAGCTTAGATCCCAGCACAGATACGCAGTATTTT. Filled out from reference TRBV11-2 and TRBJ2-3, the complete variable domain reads EAGVAQSPRYKIIEKRQSVAFWCNPISGHATLYWYQQILGQGPKLLIQFQNNGVVDDSQLPKDRFSAERLKGVDSTLKIQPAKLEDSAVYLCASSLDPSTDTQYFGPGTRLTVL.

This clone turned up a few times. The CDR3 here is CASSSLPSDYNEQFF. CDR3 DNA sequence: TGTGCCAGCAGCTCGCTACCTAGCGACTACAATGAGCAGTTCTTC. This chain uses TRBV5-6 with TRBJ2-1; a weak D match, TRBD2 (6 bases). CDR1 and CDR2 (germline): SGHDT, YYEEEE. V was clipped by 3 bases and J by 3 bases, with 13 bases between them. The CDR3 has 15 residues.